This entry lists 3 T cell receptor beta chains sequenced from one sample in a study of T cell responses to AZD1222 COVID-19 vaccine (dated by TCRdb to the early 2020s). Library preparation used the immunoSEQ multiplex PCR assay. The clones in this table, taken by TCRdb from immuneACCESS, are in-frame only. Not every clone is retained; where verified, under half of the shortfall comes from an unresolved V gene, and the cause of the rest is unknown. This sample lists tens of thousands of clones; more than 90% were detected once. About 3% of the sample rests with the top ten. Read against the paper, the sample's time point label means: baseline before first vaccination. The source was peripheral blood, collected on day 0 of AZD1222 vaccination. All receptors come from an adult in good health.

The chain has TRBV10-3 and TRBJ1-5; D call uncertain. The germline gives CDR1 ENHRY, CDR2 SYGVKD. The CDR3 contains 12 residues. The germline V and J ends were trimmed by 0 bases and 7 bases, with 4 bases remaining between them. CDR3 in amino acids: CAISESKQPQHF. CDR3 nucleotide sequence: TGTGCCATCAGTGAGTCGAAACAGCCCCAGCATTTT.

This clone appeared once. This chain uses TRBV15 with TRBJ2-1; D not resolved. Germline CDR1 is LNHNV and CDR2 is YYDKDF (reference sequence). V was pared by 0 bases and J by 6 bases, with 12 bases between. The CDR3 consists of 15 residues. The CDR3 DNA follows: TGTGCCACCAGCAGAGATCGGGCCAGAACCAATGAGCAGTTCTTC. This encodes CATSRDRARTNEQFF. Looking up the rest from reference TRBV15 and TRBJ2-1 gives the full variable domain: DAMVIQNPRYQVTQFGKPVTLSCSQTLNHNVMYWYQQKSSQAPKLLFHYYDKDFNNEADTPDNFQSRRPNTSFCFLDIRSPGLGDTAMYLCATSRDRARTNEQFFGPGTRLTVL.

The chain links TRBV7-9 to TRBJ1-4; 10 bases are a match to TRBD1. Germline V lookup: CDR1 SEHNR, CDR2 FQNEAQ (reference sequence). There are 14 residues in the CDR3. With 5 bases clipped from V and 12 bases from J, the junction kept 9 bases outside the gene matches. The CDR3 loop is CASSPPGQGRELFF. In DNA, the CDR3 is TGTGCCAGCAGCCCCCCGGGACAGGGGAGGGAACTGTTTTTT.